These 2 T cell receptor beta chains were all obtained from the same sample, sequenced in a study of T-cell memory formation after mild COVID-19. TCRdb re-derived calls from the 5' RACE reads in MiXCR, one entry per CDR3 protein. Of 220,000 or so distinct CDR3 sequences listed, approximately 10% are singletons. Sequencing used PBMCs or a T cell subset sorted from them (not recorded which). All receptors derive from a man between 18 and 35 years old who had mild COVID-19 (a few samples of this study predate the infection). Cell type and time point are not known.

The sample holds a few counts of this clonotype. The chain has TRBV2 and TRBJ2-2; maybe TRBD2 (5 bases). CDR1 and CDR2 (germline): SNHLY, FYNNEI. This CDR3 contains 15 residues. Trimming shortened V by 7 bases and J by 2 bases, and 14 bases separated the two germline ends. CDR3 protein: CASIPGTRNTGELFF. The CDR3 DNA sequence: TGTGCCAGCATACCGGGAACCCGAAACACCGGGGAGCTGTTTTTT.

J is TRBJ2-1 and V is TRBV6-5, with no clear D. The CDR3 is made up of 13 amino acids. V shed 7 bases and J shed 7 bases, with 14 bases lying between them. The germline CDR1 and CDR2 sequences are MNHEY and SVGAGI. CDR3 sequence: CASTPFGMNEQFF. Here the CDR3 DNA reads TGTGCCAGCACCCCGTTTGGGATGAATGAGCAGTTCTTC.